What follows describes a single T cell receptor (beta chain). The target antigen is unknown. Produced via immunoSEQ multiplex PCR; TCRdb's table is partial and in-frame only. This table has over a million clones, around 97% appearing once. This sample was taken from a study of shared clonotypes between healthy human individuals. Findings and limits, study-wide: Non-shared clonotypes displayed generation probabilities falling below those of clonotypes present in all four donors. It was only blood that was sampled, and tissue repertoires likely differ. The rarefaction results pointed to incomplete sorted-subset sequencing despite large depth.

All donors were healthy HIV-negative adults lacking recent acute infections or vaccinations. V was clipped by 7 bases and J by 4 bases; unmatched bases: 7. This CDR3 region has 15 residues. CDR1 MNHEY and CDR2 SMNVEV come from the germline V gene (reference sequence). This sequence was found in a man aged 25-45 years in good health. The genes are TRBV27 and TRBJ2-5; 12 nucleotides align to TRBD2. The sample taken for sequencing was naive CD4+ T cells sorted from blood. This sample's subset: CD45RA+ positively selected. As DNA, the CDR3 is TGTGCCAGCAAAGTACTAGCGGGAGGTTCAGAGACCCAGTACTTC. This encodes CASKVLAGGSETQYF.